Listed here are 2 T cell receptor beta chains from one sample, sequenced in a study of blood T cell repertoires in COVID-19. Some clones are missing from TCRdb's copy, which holds only in-frame ones; the method was immunoSEQ multiplex PCR. The repertoire has about 88,000 clones, roughly nine tenths of them found once; the top ten carry approximately 5.2%. The source material was peripheral blood. The receptor source for this set is a woman aged 80 or over with active COVID-19.

The chain couples TRBV2 to TRBJ2-2; unclear D gene. The V gene lost 3 bases and the J gene lost 6 bases, with 14 bases spanning the gap. Germline values: CDR1 SNHLY, CDR2 FYNNEI. This CDR3 contains 15 residues. The CDR3 sequence is CASSELLGLPGELFF. CDR3 in DNA: TGTGCCAGCAGTGAGCTGCTAGGTTTGCCCGGGGAGCTGTTTTTT.

This chain uses TRBV12-5 with TRBJ2-7, with TRBD2 matching over 10 bases. Trimming removed 5 bases from V and 2 bases from J; junction bases left unmatched: 12. CDR1 is LGHNT, CDR2 FRNRAP, per germline. The CDR3 consists of 17 residues. CDR3 residues: CASGLEPLAGVPYEQYF. DNA for the CDR3: TGTGCTAGTGGTCTGGAGCCCCTAGCGGGAGTACCCTACGAGCAGTACTTC. Looking up the rest from reference TRBV12-5 and TRBJ2-7 gives the full variable domain: DARVTQTPRHKVTEMGQEVTMRCQPILGHNTVFWYRQTMMQGLELLAYFRNRAPLDDSGMPKDRFSAEMPDATLATLKIQPSEPRDSAVYFCASGLEPLAGVPYEQYFGPGTRLTVT.